The following is a TCR beta chain sequence with its context. Its antigen is undetermined. The method was immunoSEQ multiplex PCR; TCRdb's version includes in-frame clones alone and lacks a portion of them. Of 50,000 to 80,000 clones listed, 75% to 95% are singletons. This CDR3 contains 14 residues. Per the germline V gene, CDR1 is SGHDT and CDR2 is YYEEEE. The V and J ends lost 1 base and 6 bases respectively, with 13 bases between them. The sample comes from a study of OX40 agonist ivuxolimab in advanced cancers. Study summary: Each patient was given ivuxolimab into a vein every 2 weeks, at 0.01 to 10 mg/kg. Dose-escalation subjects each had hepatocellular carcinoma, melanoma, renal cell or head and neck cancer.

General observations from the study: Circulating CD4+ and CD8+ T cells showed clonal expansion by week 6 at 0.1 to 3.0 mg/kg.

Sequencing used CD4+ or CD8+ T cells sorted from blood, obtained in a trial of the OX40 agonist ivuxolimab. This sequence joins TRBV5-6 and TRBJ1-1; D call uncertain. This clonotype was obtained from an adult with an advanced solid tumor such as melanoma, head and neck, liver or kidney cancer. The CDR3 loop is CASSLRALRAEAFF. The CDR3 nucleotides are TGTGCCAGCAGCTTGAGGGCGCTGCGCGCTGAAGCTTTCTTT.